This TCR beta chain was captured in a study of blood T cell repertoires in COVID-19. Study overall: Samples representing acute and convalescent COVID-19 were sourced from the United States, Italy and Spain. T cells, B-cell-depleted T cells, or PBMCs provided the cDNA or gDNA that served as material.

V lost 6 bases and J lost 7, with 16 bases in between. Germline V gives CDR1 MDHEN, CDR2 SYDVKM. This CDR3 is built from 14 residues. Authors' processing steps: Amplification with reference gene primers provided the estimates of nucleated cell counts. Measured with immunoSEQ multiplex PCR; TCRdb has only the in-frame clones, and not every one. D and trimming were read from the DNA, whereas the V and J calls and clone size are those reported in that table. The table shows more than 150,000 clones, with more than 80% occurring only once. Sequencing was performed on peripheral blood. The J gene is TRBJ2-1, the V gene TRBV28; D is unresolved. This TCR came from a woman aged 35 to 49 with acute or convalescent COVID-19. CDR3 protein: CASSVGLSSNEQFF. The CDR3 DNA reads as TGTGCCAGCAGCGTTGGCCTGTCCTCAAATGAGCAGTTCTTC.